Below are 5 T cell receptor beta chains sequenced from a single sample in a study of Ad26.COV2.S vaccination and SARS-CoV-2 variants. Only in-frame clones appear in the TCRdb table, and some are missing; sequencing was by immunoSEQ multiplex PCR. This table has some 320,000 clones, 70% to 90% appearing once. Stated treatment: around 19 received Ad26.COV2.S at low or high dose, single or two shots; a few received placebo; per-sample allocation not given. After the first vaccine or placebo injection, samples were drawn on day 63. Sequencing used peripheral blood, obtained in a trial of Ad26.COV2.S vaccine versus placebo. The source is a person aged 18 to 59 who received the Ad26.COV2.S COVID-19 vaccine or a placebo.

In this sample, this clone turned up a few times. The chain is built from TRBV6-5 and TRBJ2-7; no reliable D call. Trimming left V 2 bases short and J 4 bases short, with 12 bases between. Germline V CDR1 and CDR2: MNHEY, SVGAGI. The CDR3 contains 14 residues. The CDR3 DNA sequence: TGTGCCAGCAGTTACAGGTTTGAAGGTTACGAGCAGTACTTC. Its protein product is CASSYRFEGYEQYF.

This clone has a handful of counts. V gene TRBV10-3 combines with J gene TRBJ1-1; D might be TRBD1 (5 bases). Per the germline V gene, CDR1 is ENHRY and CDR2 is SYGVKD. This CDR3 has 15 amino acids. Trimming removed 6 bases from V and 0 bases from J, with 14 bases in between. CDR3 in amino acids: CAIRFMAGMNTEAFF. The CDR3 nucleotides are TGTGCCATCAGGTTCATGGCAGGGATGAACACTGAAGCTTTCTTT.

V usage is TRBV9 and J usage is TRBJ1-3; 7 positions agree with TRBD1. The length of the CDR3 is 15 residues. Per the germline V gene, CDR1 is SGDLS and CDR2 is YYNGEE. V lost 3 bases and J lost 0; bases outside the gene matches: 3. CDR3 region: CASSADRVSGNTIYF. CDR3 in DNA: TGTGCCAGCAGCGCCGACAGGGTCTCTGGAAACACCATATATTTT. The full variable domain, rest sourced from reference TRBV9 and TRBJ1-3, is DSGVTQTPKHLITATGQRVTLRCSPRSGDLSVYWYQQSLDQGLQFLIQYYNGEERAKGNILERFSAQQFPDLHSELNLSSLELGDSALYFCASSADRVSGNTIYFGEGSWLTVV.

The chain recombines TRBV30 with TRBJ1-3; maybe TRBD1 (6 bases). The V gene's germline CDR1 is GTSNPN and CDR2 SVGIG (reference sequence). V lost 8 bases to trimming and J lost 4 bases, with 18 bases between them. This CDR3 has 14 amino acids. DNA for the CDR3: TGTGCCCTTTACGGGGGGGCAAAGGGAAACACCATATATTTT. This encodes CALYGGAKGNTIYF.

V usage is TRBV4-2 and J usage is TRBJ1-6; D ambiguous. The germline CDR1 and CDR2 sequences are LGHNA and YNFKEQ. The CDR3 has 14 residues. Between the trimmed V and J ends, which lost 2 bases and 6 bases, there was a span of 8 bases. As DNA, the CDR3 is TGTGCCAGCAGCCAAAGGGCTTCTAATTCACCCCTCCACTTT. Translated, it gives CASSQRASNSPLHF.